This is a list of T cell receptor beta chains from one sample in a study of early T cells in non-severe SARS-CoV-2 infection. TCRdb processed the 5' RACE reads anew with MiXCR; each CDR3 protein has one entry. The profile shows about 54,000 distinct CDR3 sequences, under 8.5% of them singletons. Specimen: whole blood, collected at baseline. The receptors come from an adult who was a healthcare worker with PCR-confirmed SARS-CoV-2 infection or an uninfected control (not recorded which). Each CDR3 is given with its conserved first and last residue. A D gene is named only where the DNA matches it firmly. Clone size appears in some rows only: once, few, many, or a class for an expanded clone.

d_gene | j_gene | abundance | v_gene | CDR3aa | CDR3nt
TRBD1 | TRBJ1-2 | few | TRBV2 | CASSWTGGGGYTF | TGTGCCAGCAGTTGGACAGGGGGAGGAGGCTACACCTTC
TRBD1 | TRBJ1-3 | many | TRBV5-5 | CASSLAGQGNTIYF | TGTGCCAGCAGCTTGGCCGGACAGGGGAACACCATATATTTT
- | TRBJ2-2 | - | TRBV6-1 | CASSAAPNTGELFF | TGTGCCAGCAGTGCTGCTCCGAACACCGGGGAGCTGTTTTTT
TRBD1 | TRBJ2-7 | many | TRBV10-1 | CASSEFGTGGIYEQYF | TGCGCCAGCAGTGAGTTTGGGACAGGGGGCATCTACGAGCAGTACTTC
TRBD1 | TRBJ1-5 | many | TRBV30 | CAWSLDREQPQHF | TGTGCCTGGAGCCTGGACAGGGAACAGCCCCAGCATTTT
- | TRBJ2-2 | few | TRBV2 | CASSLEGGELFF | TGTGCCAGCAGTCTGGAAGGCGGGGAGCTGTTTTTT
- | TRBJ1-5 | few | TRBV29-1 | CSARGDWRQPQHF | TGCAGCGCGCGGGGCGATTGGCGGCAGCCCCAGCATTTT
TRBD2 | TRBJ2-3 | - | TRBV20-1 | CSASVAGFEDTQYF | TGCAGTGCTAGTGTAGCGGGGTTTGAGGATACGCAGTATTTT
- | TRBJ2-1 | - | TRBV27 | CASSLDGNEQFF | TGTGCCAGCAGTTTAGACGGCAATGAGCAGTTCTTC
- | TRBJ2-1 | many | TRBV28 | CASSLPRFREDYNEQFF | TGTGCCAGCAGTCTACCTCGTTTTAGGGAGGATTACAATGAGCAGTTCTTC
- | TRBJ1-2 | many | TRBV13 | CASSSLSRVGQLDSNYGYTF | TGTGCCAGCAGCTCCCTTTCTCGAGTCGGACAGCTAGATTCGAACTATGGCTACACCTTC